This T cell receptor beta chain was recovered during a study of technical replicates of blood from four donors. Produced via immunoSEQ multiplex PCR; TCRdb's table is partial and in-frame only. This table has roughly 97,000 clones, roughly 95% appearing once. The germline CDR1 and CDR2 sequences are MNHEY and SVGAGI. CDR3 length equals 15 residues. Trimming took 4 bases from V and 7 from J; bases not matched to a gene: 8. The sequenced sample was T cells isolated from PBMCs. The chain joins TRBV6-5 to TRBJ2-1; 9 bases line up with TRBD2. The sequence derives from a human donor in good health. The DNA for the CDR3 is TGTGCCAGCAGTTCCTTTAGCGGGAGAGGGAATGAGCAGTTCTTC. Translating it yields CASSSFSGRGNEQFF.